This is a list of T cell receptor beta chains from one sample in a study of blood T cells in healthy people across ages. From the 5' RACE reads, TCRdb called clonotypes with MiXCR, one entry per CDR3 protein. This sample has around 970,000 distinct CDR3 sequences, with about 53% found just once. Sequenced: blood. These receptors all come from an older woman in good health. Each CDR3 is given with its conserved first and last residue. A D gene is named only where the DNA matches it firmly. The listing skips clone size in some rows; elsewhere it reads once, few, many or a size class.

v_call: TRBV7-2
j_call: TRBJ2-3
d_call: TRBD2
clone_size: NA
cdr3_nt: TGTGCCAGCAGCTCCCAAGCGGGAAGCACAGATACGCAGTATTTT
cdr3_aa: CASSSQAGSTDTQYF

v_call: TRBV6-1
j_call: TRBJ2-1
d_call: NA
clone_size: NA
cdr3_nt: TGTGCCGCCCAAGGCGCGGGGAATGAGCAGTTCTTC
cdr3_aa: CAAQGAGNEQFF

v_call: TRBV6-5
j_call: TRBJ2-7
d_call: NA
clone_size: NA
cdr3_nt: TGTGCCAGCAGTTACTCGAATAAGGTTGAGAGCTCCTACGAGCAGTACTTC
cdr3_aa: CASSYSNKVESSYEQYF

v_call: TRBV6-4
j_call: TRBJ1-2
d_call: NA
clone_size: few
cdr3_nt: TGTGCCAGACCCCGGACGGAAATAGCTTATGGCTACACCTTC
cdr3_aa: CARPRTEIAYGYTF

v_call: TRBV25-1
j_call: TRBJ2-4
d_call: NA
clone_size: NA
cdr3_nt: TGTGCCAGCTCTTTAGGGGGGACTTTTGAGCAGTACTTC
cdr3_aa: CASSLGGTFEQYF

v_call: TRBV29-1
j_call: TRBJ1-2
d_call: NA
clone_size: few
cdr3_nt: TGCAGCGTTGAAGTCGGGGGATATGGCTACACCTTC
cdr3_aa: CSVEVGGYGYTF

v_call: TRBV10-2
j_call: TRBJ2-7
d_call: TRBD2
clone_size: few
cdr3_nt: TGCGCCAGCAGTGTCAAGCTAGCGGGACACGAGCAGTACTTC
cdr3_aa: CASSVKLAGHEQYF

v_call: TRBV4-3
j_call: TRBJ2-7
d_call: TRBD1
clone_size: many
cdr3_nt: TGCGCCAGCAGCCAAGGAGGGGGCCACGAGCAGTACTTC
cdr3_aa: CASSQGGGHEQYF

v_call: TRBV25-1
j_call: TRBJ1-6
d_call: NA
clone_size: NA
cdr3_nt: TGTGCCAGTAGTGAGACGAGGGCGGTTTTGTCACCCCTCCACTTT
cdr3_aa: CASSETRAVLSPLHF

v_call: TRBV29-1
j_call: TRBJ1-1
d_call: NA
clone_size: NA
cdr3_nt: TGCAGCGTGGAGGTCCCCACTGAAGCTTTCTTT
cdr3_aa: CSVEVPTEAFF

v_call: TRBV25-1
j_call: TRBJ1-2
d_call: NA
clone_size: NA
cdr3_nt: TGTGCCAGCAGTGAGCCTACAGGGAATAAGGGCTACACCTTC
cdr3_aa: CASSEPTGNKGYTF

v_call: TRBV20-1
j_call: TRBJ1-2
d_call: NA
clone_size: NA
cdr3_nt: TGCAGTGCTAGAGATCTAATGGTACCAGCTAACTATGGCTACACCTTC
cdr3_aa: CSARDLMVPANYGYTF

v_call: TRBV20-1
j_call: TRBJ2-7
d_call: NA
clone_size: NA
cdr3_nt: TGCAGTGCTCCAGGCGGGGAGGTCTACGAGCAGTACTTC
cdr3_aa: CSAPGGEVYEQYF

v_call: TRBV20-1
j_call: TRBJ2-4
d_call: TRBD2
clone_size: few
cdr3_nt: TGCAGTGCTCAGCGGGGGGGGGAGCAGTACTTC
cdr3_aa: CSAQRGGEQYF

v_call: TRBV13
j_call: TRBJ2-1
d_call: NA
clone_size: NA
cdr3_nt: TGTGCCAGCAGCTTACGTGGTACCGGGGTGTTCTTC
cdr3_aa: CASSLRGTGVFF

v_call: TRBV28
j_call: TRBJ2-6
d_call: NA
clone_size: NA
cdr3_nt: TGTGCCAGTATCTCCGCAGAAACTGGGGCCAACGTCCTGACTTTC
cdr3_aa: CASISAETGANVLTF

v_call: TRBV28
j_call: TRBJ2-7
d_call: NA
clone_size: NA
cdr3_nt: TGTGCCAGCAGTCCCCCAAAGCCCTACGAGCAGTACTTC
cdr3_aa: CASSPPKPYEQYF